This T cell receptor beta chain was identified during a study of cytomegalovirus exposure and HLA in healthy donors (dated by TCRdb to 2016 to 2017). Study-wide context: According to an earlier analysis of around 600 of the donors, some 180 million T cells yielded 90 million to 140 million unique TCR beta sequences and approximately 280 Gb of sequence data. Roughly 300 gigabases of sequencing data and 70 million to 100 million unique TCR sequences were included in an early release covering about 620 HLA-typed donors. The genetic ancestry cluster associated with self-reported Caucasian donors included over 65% of the roughly 360 genotyped donors. The study was designed to test whether signatures of past pathogen exposure could be identified by cataloging public T cell receptors. The T cell repertoires of under 750 subjects were profiled by immunosequencing and related to cytomegalovirus serostatus. Along with the 666-subject first cohort, a separate validation cohort of over 90 different subjects was used. To predict cytomegalovirus infection status, the study brought together high-throughput TCR immunosequencing, statistical association of individual TCRs with disease status, and machine learning. A later analysis re-analyzed previously published TCR beta repertoires from several hundred donors and added high-resolution HLA genotyping to study TCR occurrence patterns. Rather than using new phenotypic data, the later analysis identified candidate immune exposures from TCR beta sequences and from how often those sequences occurred across donors. An earlier analysis of 587 of the donors used high-throughput TCR beta sequencing to judge whether each TCR beta V gene segment behaved as functional or pseudogenic. Donor age, sex, ethnicity and CMV serostatus were collected together with the repertoire data. In a later genetic analysis, genome-wide SNP genotypes for about three fifths of the 666 donors were used, and that subset was treated as a discovery cohort. Every discovery cohort repertoire had been produced on one sequencing platform. Class I and class II HLA loci were covered by the typing at four-digit resolution. Typing coverage differed by locus: A, B, C, DRB1 and DQB1 were typed in roughly 620-630 donors, DQA1 in about 500, DPA1 in nearly 610, and DPB1 in around 440. Several DR-DQ haplotypes were treated as single units for association and clustering because of strong linkage in the cohort. On average, roughly 250,000 unique TCR beta nucleotide sequences were sequenced per donor among about 400 genotyped donors of the cohort, with about 19% of those sequences being non-productive. Overall study results and their limits: An earlier analysis of around 540 of the donors showed that most TCR beta V segments appeared in productive rearrangements either about 87% or about 30% of the time, which broadly matched IMGT annotations. For the cohort, immune exposure information was limited to CMV serostatus. Because counts were too low, about 18 rarely observed V segments, including chromosome 9 orphons, were excluded from the earlier analysis of about 500 of the donors. When HLA alleles, especially DR and DQ, strongly co-occurred, attributing TCR associations to individual alleles was difficult. A later genetic analysis reported fewer N-insertions in productive TCRs among donors in an Asian-associated ancestry cluster than the roughly 670-donor mean. Correlated functional status among segregating V segments might be attributable to linkage disequilibrium, but an unknown experimental factor could not be ruled out. According to a later analysis, parvovirus B19, influenza, CMV and Epstein-Barr virus appeared linked to several top co-occurrence clusters. In a later genetic analysis, a missense DCLRE1C variant was associated with V-gene and J-gene trimming of TCR beta chains, and the association was replicated in an independent cohort. A later analysis found that HLA-associated TCR beta chains were more clonally expanded and had lower generation probabilities than equally common non-associated chains. A later analysis found that TCR association rates varied across HLA loci, with DRB1 alleles showing the most associated TCRs and HLA-C alleles the fewest. A further reported finding was that TCR beta sequences accurately predicted the HLA-A and HLA-B alleles for most subjects in the first cohort. Sequencing depth was assumed to be roughly uniform across donors in the presence/absence analyses, though that assumption may not hold. The study listed approximately 150 TCR beta chains as associated with cytomegalovirus. A cluster of highly shared sequence variants was judged likely to represent a technical artifact of the sequencing pipeline. Cytomegalovirus status was reported to be diagnosed by the classifier with high specificity and sensitivity in both the original and validation cohorts. The authors suggested that the approach could potentially be extended to other disease states and immunological phenotypes. Because HLA typing was unavailable for some donors at each locus, only the typed subset was used in association tests. A few of the identified cytomegalovirus-associated TCR beta chains were confirmed in vitro to be specific for cytomegalovirus antigens. This cohort had only TCR beta chains sequenced, and the lack of alpha or paired-chain data limited which features could be detected. Some IMGT-functional V segments, including TRBV6-2 and TRBV6-3, could not be distinguished by the 87-base-pair reads and were therefore excluded. Specific HLA alleles were associated with some 15,000 TCR beta sequences at a false discovery rate of 0.05 in a later analysis. Most TCR sequences were seen in very few donors, while some public TCRs were found in many individuals. A later analysis found that most CMV-associated TCR beta chains appeared HLA-restricted, with HLA associations seemingly driven largely by CMV exposure.

Based on the germline V gene, the CDR1 and CDR2 sequences are MNHEY and SVGAGI. Trimming removed 10 bases from V and 7 bases from J; the gene matches leave 7 bases unexplained. The CDR3 starts with the cysteine, ends with the phenylalanine, and has 13 residues. Only the CDR3 DNA is retained, 39 bases long and in frame from the first base. The cohort was made up of 666 healthy bone marrow donors. At the time of sampling, every cohort member was nominally healthy, though immune exposures that went unrecorded were likely present. The donor tested CMV seropositive and was one of the 289 seropositive cohort members. A peripheral blood sample was collected from each donor, and TCR beta sequencing was performed on peripheral blood mononuclear cells. Genomic DNA extraction from the blood cell samples was performed with the Qiagen DNeasy Blood Extraction Kit. Concerning this clone itself: Its antigen is still unknown. Nothing much larger sits one base from this clone, and base qualities are not available.

Libraries were prepared through the immunoSEQ multiplex PCR assay. For the multiplex PCR, a mixture combining 60 forward primers for TCR Vbeta segments and 13 reverse primers for TCR Jbeta segments was used. A multiplex PCR assay on genomic DNA amplified the CDR3 region of rearranged TCR beta genes. On the Illumina HiSeq System, the amplified TCR beta libraries were sequenced as 87-base-pair reads. In the paper's pipeline: A later analysis tallied 75 million to 85 million unique TCR beta chains across the approximately 670 repertoires, and some 10 million of those chains were shared by two or more donors. A nearest-neighbor algorithm error-corrected the raw reads and collapsed the reads into unique sequences, merging closely related sequences to remove PCR and sequencing errors. V, D and J gene segments were assigned by aligning CDR3 sequences to IMGT reference sequences. For a sequence to be retained, at least a six-nucleotide match to both a V gene segment and a J gene segment was required. A rearrangement was called productive if the CDR3 had no stop codons and remained in frame with V and J, and every other rearrangement was called non-productive. CDR3 was defined by IMGT convention, running from the second conserved V-encoded cysteine to the conserved J-encoded phenylalanine. In an earlier analysis of 550 to 650 of the donors, sequences lacking an unambiguous match to a single V gene segment were excluded. An earlier analysis of 587 of the donors called V segments functional above 56.7% productive rearrangements and segregating when the between-donor standard deviation exceeded 5%. A statistical classification framework was built for diagnosing cytomegalovirus status from the catalog of TCR beta chain sequences. V and J gene assignment, in a later analysis, came from comparing TCR nucleotide sequences with IMGT/GENE-DB human TR gene sequences. Using the TCRdist pipeline, a later analysis assigned CDR3 sequences along with most-parsimonious VDJ recombination scenarios. In a later analysis, each TCR beta chain was defined by its CDR3 amino acid sequence together with its V-gene family, and reads lacking a unique V-gene family were excluded. In a later analysis, 450 to 600 highly shared, low-generation-probability nucleotide sequences were removed to address suspected cross-contamination and a sequencing artifact. A later analysis calculated a clonal expansion index for each public chain from normalized within-repertoire ranks of inferred template counts. In a later analysis, generation probabilities were computed with a VDJ recombination model fitted to out-of-frame rearrangements, and the resulting probabilities were checked against IGoR. In a later analysis, hypergeometric tests were used to score TCR-TCR, TCR-HLA and TCR-CMV co-occurrence, with a repertoire-size bias correction applied to TCR pairs. To estimate false discovery rates, a later analysis permuted the HLA or CMV assignments 20 times. In a later analysis, co-occurring TCRs were grouped using DBSCAN, with TCRdist sequence similarity added in when clustering inside HLA-allele-positive subsets. Repertoires with fewer than 30,000 or more than 120,000 public chains, plus five repertoires with anomalous nucleotide sharing, were excluded from co-occurrence clustering. Sourced from immuneACCESS, this table was stored by TCRdb with only in-frame sequences that have V and J called. A share of the clones is absent; for the studies checked, an unresolved V gene accounts for under half, and the remainder has no known explanation. V, J and clone size were drawn from that table, and D and trimming were deduced from the DNA. Recorded for this sample are about 190,000 clones; 81% of them occurred a single time. The top ten clones comprise about 1.9% of the sample.

This receptor chain uses TRBV6-5 and TRBJ1-6, and TRBD1 aligns with 7 junction nucleotides. The TCR originated in a woman aged 18-29 years in good health and CMV-seropositive. The sequencing sample was made of PBMCs. The CDR3 region reads CATLTGANSPLHF. At the DNA level, the sequence is TGTGCCACGCTAACAGGGGCGAATTCACCCCTCCACTTT.